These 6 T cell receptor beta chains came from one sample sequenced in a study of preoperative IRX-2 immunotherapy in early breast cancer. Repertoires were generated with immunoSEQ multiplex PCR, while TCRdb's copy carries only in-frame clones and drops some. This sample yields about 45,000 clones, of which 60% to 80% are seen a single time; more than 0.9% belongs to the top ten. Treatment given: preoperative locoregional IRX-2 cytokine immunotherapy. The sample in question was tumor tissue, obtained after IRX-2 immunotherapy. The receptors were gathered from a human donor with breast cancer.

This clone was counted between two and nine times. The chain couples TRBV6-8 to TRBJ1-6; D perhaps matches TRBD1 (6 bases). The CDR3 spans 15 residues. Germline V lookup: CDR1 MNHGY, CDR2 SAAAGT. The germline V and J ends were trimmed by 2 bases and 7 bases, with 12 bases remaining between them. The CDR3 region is CASSYLAGGNSPLHF. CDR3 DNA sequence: TGTGCCAGCAGTTACCTGGCGGGGGGCAATTCACCCCTCCACTTT.

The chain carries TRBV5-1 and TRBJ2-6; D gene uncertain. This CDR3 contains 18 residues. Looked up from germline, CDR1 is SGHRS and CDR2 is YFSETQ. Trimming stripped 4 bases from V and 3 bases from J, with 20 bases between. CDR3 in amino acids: CASSLSWTPFIGANVLTF. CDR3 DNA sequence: TGCGCCAGCAGCCTGAGCTGGACGCCCTTCATTGGGGCCAACGTCCTGACTTTC.

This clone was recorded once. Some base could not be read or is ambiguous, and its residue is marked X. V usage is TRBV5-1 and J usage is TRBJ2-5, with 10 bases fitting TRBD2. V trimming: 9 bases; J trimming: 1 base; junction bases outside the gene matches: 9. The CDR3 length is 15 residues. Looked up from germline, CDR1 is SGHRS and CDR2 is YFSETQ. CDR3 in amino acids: CAXSLSGGAQETQYF. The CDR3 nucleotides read TGCGCCARCAGTCTCAGCGGGGGGGCCCAAGAGACCCAGTACTTC.

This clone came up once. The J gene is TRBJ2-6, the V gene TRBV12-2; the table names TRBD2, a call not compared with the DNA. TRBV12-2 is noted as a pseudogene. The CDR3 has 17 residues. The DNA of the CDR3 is TGTGCCACCCAACTCTTGGGACTAGTGGGCGGGGCCAACGTCCTGACTTTC. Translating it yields CATQLLGLVGGANVLTF.

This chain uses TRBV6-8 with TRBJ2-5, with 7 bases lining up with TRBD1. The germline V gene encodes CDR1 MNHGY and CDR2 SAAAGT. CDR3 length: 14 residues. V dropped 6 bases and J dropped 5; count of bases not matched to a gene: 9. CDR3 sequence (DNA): TGTGCCAGCAGAGAAAGGGGGCTAGAGGAGACCCAGTACTTC. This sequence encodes CASRERGLEETQYF.

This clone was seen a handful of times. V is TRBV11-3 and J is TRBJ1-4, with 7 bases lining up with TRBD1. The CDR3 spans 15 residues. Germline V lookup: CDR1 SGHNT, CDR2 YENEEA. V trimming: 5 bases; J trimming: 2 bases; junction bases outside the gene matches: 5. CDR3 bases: TGTGCCAGCAGCGGATCGACAGGGACTAATGAAAAACTGTTTTTT. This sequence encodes CASSGSTGTNEKLFF.